What follows are 28 T cell receptor beta chains derived from one specimen sequenced in a study of OX40 agonist ivuxolimab in advanced cancers. This table comes from immunoSEQ multiplex PCR, and its TCRdb copy is limited to in-frame clones, with some not included. This sample carries approximately 47,000 clones, approximately 86% of them seen once, and the ten largest clones take approximately 2%. The sample in question was CD4+ or CD8+ T cells sorted from blood, obtained in a trial of the OX40 agonist ivuxolimab. The source is an adult with an advanced solid tumor such as melanoma, head and neck, liver or kidney cancer.

This sequence joins TRBV19 and TRBJ2-3; D unresolved. CDR3 length: 16 amino acids. V lost 3 bases to trimming and J lost 5 bases, with 18 bases between them. Germline V gene lookup returns CDR1 LNHDA and CDR2 SQIVND (reference sequence). CDR3 coding DNA: TGTGCCAGTAGTATGATCCAGCCTATCCACAAAGATACGCAGTATTTT. Translation gives CASSMIQPIHKDTQYF.

The chain has TRBV6-5 and TRBJ1-1; 10 bases are a match to TRBD1. The CDR3 is made up of 15 amino acids. Germline lookup yields CDR1 MNHEY and CDR2 SVGAGI. Trimming at V came to 7 bases and at J to 1 base, leaving 6 bases not matched to a gene. CDR3 in DNA: TGTGCCAGCAACGACAGGGGGCTGGGGAACACTGAAGCTTTCTTT. As protein: CASNDRGLGNTEAFF.

The chain employs TRBV30 and TRBJ1-2, with no clear D. The CDR3 is 11 amino acids. Trimming cost V 3 bases and J 4 bases, with 6 bases left between them. Germline V gene data show CDR1 as GTSNPN and CDR2 as SVGIG (reference sequence). The CDR3 protein is CAWRSTYGYTF. CDR3 DNA: TGTGCCTGGAGGAGTACCTATGGCTACACCTTC.

The J gene is TRBJ1-6, the V gene TRBV6-6, with D possibly being TRBD1 (6 bases). Germline values: CDR1 MNHNY, CDR2 SVGAGI (reference sequence). The CDR3 consists of 15 residues. The ends were cut back, 3 bases at V and 4 bases at J, with 10 bases in the middle. The chain's CDR3 is CASSYSDSYNSPLHF. In nucleotides, the CDR3 is TGTGCCAGCAGTTATTCGGACAGTTATAATTCACCCCTCCACTTT.

The V call is TRBV11-3, the J call TRBJ2-1, with D perhaps TRBD2 (5 bases). V dropped 5 bases and J dropped 5 bases, with 16 bases sitting between them. Germline values: CDR1 SGHNT, CDR2 YENEEA. This CDR3 has 15 residues. CDR3 nucleotides: TGTGCCAGCAGCCCCGGGGAAGGGCTACACAATGAGCAGTTCTTC. Translated: CASSPGEGLHNEQFF.

The chain is built from TRBV4-1 and TRBJ1-6; no clear D gene. The ends were cut back, 3 bases at V and 3 bases at J, with 9 bases in the middle. The CDR3 spans 15 residues. Germline V gene data show CDR1 as MGHRA and CDR2 as YSYEKL. CDR3 sequence: CASSHGRSYNSPLHF. The CDR3 nucleotides are TGCGCCAGCAGCCACGGAAGAAGCTATAATTCACCCCTCCACTTT.

The J gene is TRBJ2-1, the V gene TRBV19; 12 positions match TRBD2. The CDR3 is made up of 18 amino acids. CDR1 LNHDA and CDR2 SQIVND come from the germline V gene (reference sequence). The V and J ends lost 0 bases and 0 bases, in that order; junction bases with no gene match: 3. The CDR3 here is CASSIEGLAGPSYNEQFF. CDR3 sequence (DNA): TGTGCCAGTAGTATAGAGGGACTAGCGGGTCCCTCCTACAATGAGCAGTTCTTC.

The chain links TRBV10-3 to TRBJ2-7; 13 bases fit TRBD2. V was pared by 1 base and J by 2 bases, with 2 bases of the junction left unmatched. The CDR3 contains 16 residues. Germline assignment: CDR1 ENHRY and CDR2 SYGVKD. The CDR3 DNA reads as TGTGCCATCAGTGAGTTTGGGACTAGCGGGGCCTACGAGCAGTACTTC. This translates into CAISEFGTSGAYEQYF.

This clone has more than one count but fewer than ten. The chain has TRBV2 and TRBJ2-5, with 7 bases aligning to TRBD1. Germline V gene lookup returns CDR1 SNHLY and CDR2 FYNNEI. This CDR3 is built from 12 residues. V lost 9 bases and J lost 2; bases outside the gene matches: 3. The CDR3 loop reads CARGTEQETQYF. The CDR3 nucleotides read TGTGCCAGAGGGACAGAACAAGAGACCCAGTACTTC.

The chain recombines TRBV25-1 with TRBJ1-1, with D possibly being TRBD1 (6 bases). The CDR3 totals 13 residues. CDR1 and CDR2 from the germline V gene are MGHDK and SYGVNS. Trimming removed 4 bases from V and 7 bases from J, with 13 bases in between. CDR3 region: CASSGRVGGEAFF. The DNA of the CDR3 is TGTGCCAGCAGTGGCAGGGTAGGGGGTGAAGCTTTCTTT.

The chain combines TRBV7-9 with TRBJ2-7; no clear D. Trimming pared 6 bases from V and 3 bases from J, leaving 9 bases between. The CDR3 has 12 amino acids. Per the germline V gene, CDR1 is SEHNR and CDR2 is FQNEAQ (reference sequence). The CDR3 sequence: CASSRTVYEQYF. The CDR3 nucleotides read TGTGCCAGCAGTCGGACGGTCTACGAGCAGTACTTC.

This clone was counted a few times. V gene TRBV11-2 combines with J gene TRBJ2-7; D tentatively reads TRBD1 or TRBD2 (5 bases each). The CDR3 runs to 14 residues. Germline assignment: CDR1 SGHAT and CDR2 FQNNGV. Trimming shortened V by 5 bases and J by 4 bases, and 15 bases separated the two germline ends. CDR3 residues: CASSSLRDGYEQYF. The CDR3 DNA reads TGTGCCAGCAGCAGTCTTCGGGACGGGTACGAGCAGTACTTC.

This chain links TRBV6-5 with TRBJ1-1; D is possibly TRBD1 (6 bases). Trimming pared 2 bases from V and 7 bases from J, leaving 17 bases between. CDR3 length: 15 residues. CDR1 is MNHEY, CDR2 SVGAGI, per germline. The CDR3 DNA reads as TGTGCCAGCAGTTACGGAACCACCAGGGGAGGTGAAGCTTTCTTT. Translating gives CASSYGTTRGGEAFF.

The rearrangement joins TRBV28 to TRBJ2-4; D could derive from TRBD1 or TRBD2 (5 bases each). Trimming left V 5 bases short and J 0 bases short, with 5 bases between. CDR3 size: 13 residues. The germline gives CDR1 MDHEN, CDR2 SYDVKM. The CDR3 DNA sequence: TGTGCCAGCAGTGGGGGAGCCAAAAACATTCAGTACTTC. This gives the protein CASSGGAKNIQYF.

The rearrangement links TRBV28 to TRBJ2-4; 14 bases match TRBD2. This CDR3 contains 19 residues. The germline V gene encodes CDR1 MDHEN and CDR2 SYDVKM. V trimming: 7 bases; J trimming: 4 bases; junction bases outside the gene matches: 15. The CDR3 loop reads CASKPVQGLAGGSKNIQYF. The CDR3 DNA is TGTGCCAGCAAGCCTGTCCAAGGACTAGCGGGGGGTTCGAAAAACATTCAGTACTTC.

The chain uses TRBV2 and TRBJ2-3; no reliable D call. Germline V gene data show CDR1 as SNHLY and CDR2 as FYNNEI. With 2 bases removed from V and 3 bases from J, the gap between germline ends came to 0 bases. The CDR3 consists of 11 residues. The CDR3 sequence is CASSETDTQYF. As DNA, the CDR3 is TGTGCCAGCAGTGAAACAGATACGCAGTATTTT.

V gene TRBV18 combines with J gene TRBJ1-1; maybe TRBD1 (5 bases). This CDR3 has 16 amino acids. The V gene lost 0 bases and the J gene lost 1 base, with 12 bases spanning the gap. Germline V gene sequence: CDR1 KGHSH, CDR2 LQKENI. This CDR3 is CASSPPGGAENTEAFF. The CDR3 nucleotides read TGTGCCAGCTCACCACCTGGAGGGGCCGAGAACACTGAAGCTTTCTTT.

V is TRBV14 and J is TRBJ2-1; 11 nucleotides match TRBD2. The CDR3 has 16 amino acids. Trimming took 1 base from V and 4 from J; bases not matched to a gene: 3. Germline assignment: CDR1 SGHDN and CDR2 FVKESK. In DNA form, the CDR3 reads TGTGCCAGCAGCCAAGGGAGACTAGCGGGGTACAATGAGCAGTTCTTC. It translates to CASSQGRLAGYNEQFF.

This chain connects TRBV19 to TRBJ1-2, with no clear D. Germline V gives CDR1 LNHDA, CDR2 SQIVND (reference sequence). Trimming stripped 3 bases from V and 8 bases from J, with 13 bases between. CDR3 length: 13 amino acids. CDR3 residues: CASSMSPGGGYTF. The CDR3 DNA reads as TGTGCCAGTAGTATGTCCCCAGGTGGGGGCTACACCTTC.

This chain links TRBV6-1 with TRBJ1-5; TRBD1 matches 7 bases. The CDR3 has 15 residues. Germline loops: CDR1 MNHNS, CDR2 SASEGT. V was pared by 6 bases and J by 1 base, with 6 bases of the junction left unmatched. This chain's CDR3 is CASRDGRGSNQPQHF. Here the CDR3 DNA reads TGTGCCAGCAGAGACGGCAGGGGGAGCAATCAGCCCCAGCATTTT.

In its sample, this clone was seen a few times. Other DNA sequences within the sample encode an identical CDR3. The chain is built from TRBV18 and TRBJ1-5; D unclear. V was clipped by 3 bases and J by 5 bases, with 8 bases between them. The CDR3 runs to 13 residues. The V gene's germline CDR1 is KGHSH and CDR2 LQKENI. The DNA of the CDR3 is TGTGCCAGCTCACCGGGAAGGGATCAGCCCCAGCATTTT. This sequence encodes CASSPGRDQPQHF.

This clone has a handful of counts. This chain joins TRBV9 and TRBJ1-5, with D uncertain. V shed 3 bases and J shed 6 bases, with 10 bases lying between them. From germline, CDR1 is SGDLS and CDR2 YYNGEE. The CDR3 is 13 residues long. As DNA, the CDR3 is TGTGCCAGCAGCGCGGGGTCGGGTCAGCCCCAGCATTTT. It yields the protein CASSAGSGQPQHF. Filled out from reference TRBV9 and TRBJ1-5, the complete variable domain reads DSGVTQTPKHLITATGQRVTLRCSPRSGDLSVYWYQQSLDQGLQFLIQYYNGEERAKGNILERFSAQQFPDLHSELNLSSLELGDSALYFCASSAGSGQPQHFGDGTRLSIL.

This clone was seen a single time. The chain has TRBV4-1 and TRBJ2-1; 14 bases are shared with TRBD2. CDR3 length equals 17 residues. From germline, CDR1 is MGHRA and CDR2 YSYEKL. Trimming at V came to 4 bases and at J to 4 bases, leaving 6 bases not matched to a gene. The CDR3 DNA reads as TGCGCCAGCAGCCCGACTAGCGGGAGGGCCACGTACAATGAGCAGTTCTTC. It translates to CASSPTSGRATYNEQFF.

The chain couples TRBV7-3 to TRBJ2-1; TRBD2 agrees at 7 bases. V shed 5 bases, J shed 7 bases, and the junction held 8 bases outside the gene matches. Looked up from germline, CDR1 is SGHTA and CDR2 is FQGTGA. The CDR3 spans 14 residues. The CDR3, as DNA: TGTGCCAGCAGCCAACGGACTAGGATAAATGAGCAGTTCTTC. Protein sequence: CASSQRTRINEQFF.

The rearrangement joins TRBV5-1 to TRBJ2-3; D is undetermined. V lost 4 bases and J lost 2, with 8 bases in between. This CDR3 has 13 residues. From germline, CDR1 is SGHRS and CDR2 YFSETQ. CDR3 in amino acids: CASSPVITDTQYF. CDR3 coding DNA: TGCGCCAGCAGCCCGGTGATCACAGATACGCAGTATTTT.

This clone showed up just a few times. The gene calls are TRBV2 and TRBJ1-2, with 7 bases matching TRBD1. V dropped 5 bases and J dropped 3; count of bases not matched to a gene: 6. The CDR3 length is 14 residues. Germline CDR1 is SNHLY and CDR2 is FYNNEI. The CDR3 region has the DNA TGTGCCAGCAGTATTGGGACAGCCGACTATGGCTACACCTTC. It codes for CASSIGTADYGYTF.

Sample share makes this clone medium-sized. The rearrangement links TRBV6-1 to TRBJ1-3, with unresolved D. The CDR3 length is 13 residues. Germline CDR1 is MNHNS and CDR2 is SASEGT. The V end was cut by 8 bases, the J end by 0 bases, with 8 bases between. CDR3 sequence (DNA): TGTGCCAGCGGATTTTTCTCTGGAAACACCATATATTTT. This sequence encodes CASGFFSGNTIYF.

The V and J genes are TRBV28 and TRBJ1-3, with 8 bases that match TRBD1. Per germline, CDR1 MDHEN and CDR2 SYDVKM. This CDR3 has 16 amino acids. The V and J ends lost 6 bases and 4 bases, in that order; junction bases with no gene match: 11. The DNA of the CDR3 is TGTGCCAGCAGGAGTACCGGACAGGGCGGAGGAAACACCATATATTTT. It codes for CASRSTGQGGGNTIYF. Complete variable domain (other parts from reference TRBV28 and TRBJ1-3): DVKVTQSSRYLVKRTGEKVFLECVQDMDHENMFWYRQDPGLGLRLIYFSYDVKMKEKGDIPEGYSVSREKKERFSLILESASTNQTSMYLCASRSTGQGGGNTIYFGEGSWLTVV.